Listed below are T cell receptor beta chains from one sample, sequenced in a study of vaccination and CD4 T cells after COVID-19. TCRdb re-derived calls from the PCR reads in MiXCR, one entry per CDR3 protein. This sample has 10,000 or so distinct CDR3 sequences; 50% to 60% occur once, and the top ten carry under 30%. The antigens these receptors bind are not known. The material sequenced was CD4+ T cells from blood, cultured in vitro. The receptors were sampled from a human donor who had recovered from COVID-19. Both conserved end residues are part of each CDR3. The order of the fields is D gene, J gene, clone size, V gene, CDR3 DNA, CDR3 protein. The D gene is left open where the match is weak. Clone size is stated in some rows and not others, as once, few, many or a class when expanded.

D gene: TRBD1; J gene: TRBJ2-7; clone size: few; V gene: TRBV6-2/TRBV6-3; CDR3 DNA: TGTGCCAGCAGACCTCCACCGGGACAGGGATACGAGCAGTACTTC; CDR3 protein: CASRPPPGQGYEQYF
D gene: -; J gene: TRBJ1-2; clone size: -; V gene: TRBV7-2; CDR3 DNA: TGTGCCAGCAGCTTCTCGGGGGGCTGGTATGGCTACACCTTC; CDR3 protein: CASSFSGGWYGYTF
D gene: TRBD1; J gene: TRBJ1-1; clone size: few; V gene: TRBV20-1; CDR3 DNA: TGCAGTGCCCTCCCGGGACAGGGGAACACTGAAGCTTTCTTT; CDR3 protein: CSALPGQGNTEAFF
D gene: -; J gene: TRBJ2-3; clone size: few; V gene: TRBV7-2; CDR3 DNA: TGTGCCAGCAGCTTTTATAGCACAGATACGCAGTATTTT; CDR3 protein: CASSFYSTDTQYF
D gene: TRBD2; J gene: TRBJ2-7; clone size: -; V gene: TRBV7-2; CDR3 DNA: TGTGCCAGCAAGGGAGCGGGGTACGAGCAGTACTTC; CDR3 protein: CASKGAGYEQYF
D gene: -; J gene: TRBJ1-4; clone size: -; V gene: TRBV7-9; CDR3 DNA: TGTGCCAGCATTCCGGGACGCACTGGGGGTCAAGCAATTTTT; CDR3 protein: CASIPGRTGGQAIF
D gene: -; J gene: TRBJ2-2; clone size: few; V gene: TRBV2; CDR3 DNA: TGTGCCAGCAGTGATTCAGTAACCGGGGAGCTGTTTTTT; CDR3 protein: CASSDSVTGELFF
D gene: TRBD2; J gene: TRBJ2-3; clone size: -; V gene: TRBV25-1; CDR3 DNA: TGTGCCAGCGGGATGACTAGCGGAAGCACAGATACGCAGTATTTT; CDR3 protein: CASGMTSGSTDTQYF
D gene: -; J gene: TRBJ2-7; clone size: -; V gene: TRBV20-1; CDR3 DNA: TGCAGTGCTAGACAAACTGGCGGGAACGCCTACGAGCAGTACTTC; CDR3 protein: CSARQTGGNAYEQYF
D gene: -; J gene: TRBJ1-1; clone size: -; V gene: TRBV7-8; CDR3 DNA: TGTGCCAGCAGCCGCCTACTTGGCACTGAAGCTTTCTTT; CDR3 protein: CASSRLLGTEAFF
D gene: TRBD1; J gene: TRBJ1-2; clone size: -; V gene: TRBV18; CDR3 DNA: TGTGCCAGCTCACCCCCCGGGACAGGGGTTGGCCTCAGTGGCTACACCTTC; CDR3 protein: CASSPPGTGVGLSGYTF
D gene: -; J gene: TRBJ1-4; clone size: -; V gene: TRBV6-1; CDR3 DNA: TGTGCCAGCAGTCACCTCGGGGCACAAGAAAAACTGTTTTTT; CDR3 protein: CASSHLGAQEKLFF
D gene: TRBD1; J gene: TRBJ2-7; clone size: -; V gene: TRBV11-3; CDR3 DNA: TGTGCCAGCAGCTTAGCGGCAGGGGGCTACGAGCAGTACTTC; CDR3 protein: CASSLAAGGYEQYF
D gene: TRBD2; J gene: TRBJ2-5; clone size: -; V gene: TRBV7-9; CDR3 DNA: TGTGCCAGCAGCCGCGGGGGGGGAGAAGAGACCCAGTACTTC; CDR3 protein: CASSRGGGEETQYF
D gene: -; J gene: TRBJ1-4; clone size: -; V gene: TRBV27; CDR3 DNA: TGTGCCAGCAGTTTATCTAGGGGTGCGGTTGGAAAACTGTTTTTT; CDR3 protein: CASSLSRGAVGKLFF
D gene: TRBD2; J gene: TRBJ2-3; clone size: -; V gene: TRBV5-8; CDR3 DNA: TGTGCCAGCAGCTTGGGCTCAGTTAGCGGGAGGAGAGATACGCAGTATTTT; CDR3 protein: CASSLGSVSGRRDTQYF
D gene: TRBD1; J gene: TRBJ1-3; clone size: few; V gene: TRBV19; CDR3 DNA: TGTGCCAGTAGTCCATCCTCACAGGGGGCTGAAGGAAACACCATATATTTT; CDR3 protein: CASSPSSQGAEGNTIYF
D gene: -; J gene: TRBJ2-4; clone size: -; V gene: TRBV12-5; CDR3 DNA: TGTGCTAGTGGTTTGGAAGGGGGATCCAAAAACATTCAGTACTTC; CDR3 protein: CASGLEGGSKNIQYF
D gene: -; J gene: TRBJ1-1; clone size: few; V gene: TRBV29-1; CDR3 DNA: TGCAGCGTTGAGTTAACGGCCTACCCTAACACTGAAGCTTTCTTT; CDR3 protein: CSVELTAYPNTEAFF
D gene: -; J gene: TRBJ1-1; clone size: -; V gene: TRBV20-1; CDR3 DNA: TGCAGTGCCCTCAGTACTCGCACTGAAGCTTTCTTT; CDR3 protein: CSALSTRTEAFF
D gene: -; J gene: TRBJ2-1; clone size: -; V gene: TRBV7-2; CDR3 DNA: TGTGCCAGCAGCTTCCGGGACGGGTCCTACAATGAGCAGTTCTTC; CDR3 protein: CASSFRDGSYNEQFF
D gene: -; J gene: TRBJ2-5; clone size: -; V gene: TRBV11-2; CDR3 DNA: TGTGCCAGCAGCTTAGTGGCTAGCAGCAGCCTCCAGTACTTC; CDR3 protein: CASSLVASSSLQYF
D gene: -; J gene: TRBJ1-2; clone size: few; V gene: TRBV29-1; CDR3 DNA: TGCAGCGTTGAAGAACCCGGTAGGGATGGCTACACCTTC; CDR3 protein: CSVEEPGRDGYTF
D gene: -; J gene: TRBJ2-2; clone size: -; V gene: TRBV18; CDR3 DNA: TGTGCCAGCTCACCAACCCCCATGAACACCGGGGAGCTGTTTTTT; CDR3 protein: CASSPTPMNTGELFF
D gene: -; J gene: TRBJ1-1; clone size: -; V gene: TRBV20-1; CDR3 DNA: TGCAGTGCTAGAGTTATGGGAGCCGGCACTGAAGCTTTCTTT; CDR3 protein: CSARVMGAGTEAFF
D gene: TRBD1; J gene: TRBJ1-1; clone size: -; V gene: TRBV12-3/TRBV12-4; CDR3 DNA: TGTGCCAGCAGTTTTCAGGGGGCGGGTGAAGCTTTCTTT; CDR3 protein: CASSFQGAGEAFF
D gene: -; J gene: TRBJ2-3; clone size: -; V gene: TRBV6-5; CDR3 DNA: TGTGCCAGCAGTTCCGGGACGGGATGGGGAGATACGCAGTATTTT; CDR3 protein: CASSSGTGWGDTQYF
D gene: -; J gene: TRBJ1-1; clone size: -; V gene: TRBV5-1; CDR3 DNA: TGCGCCAGCAGCCTGGGGGGGGCTGGGACTGAAGCTTTCTTT; CDR3 protein: CASSLGGAGTEAFF
D gene: TRBD1; J gene: TRBJ1-2; clone size: -; V gene: TRBV20-1; CDR3 DNA: TGCAGTGCCATGGGACAGGGGGGTGGTGGCTACACCTTC; CDR3 protein: CSAMGQGGGGYTF
D gene: TRBD2; J gene: TRBJ2-1; clone size: -; V gene: TRBV2; CDR3 DNA: TGTGCCAGCAGTGGATCTAGCGGGGGTAGGGACAATGAGCAGTTCTTC; CDR3 protein: CASSGSSGGRDNEQFF
D gene: -; J gene: TRBJ1-6; clone size: -; V gene: TRBV2; CDR3 DNA: TGTGCCAGCAGTGAAGAGGGAAAGATCGTGTCACCCCTCCACTTT; CDR3 protein: CASSEEGKIVSPLHF
D gene: -; J gene: TRBJ1-1; clone size: -; V gene: TRBV27; CDR3 DNA: TGTGCCAGCAGTTTATCCGCTGGTACTGAAGCTTTCTTT; CDR3 protein: CASSLSAGTEAFF